A selection of T cell receptor beta chains follows, all from one sample in a study of cytomegalovirus exposure and HLA in healthy donors. TCRdb keeps only in-frame clones here, not all; method: immunoSEQ multiplex PCR. The sample contains some 97,000 clones, approximately 72% of which appear only once. Sequencing was performed on PBMCs. The receptors come from a male donor in good health and CMV-seropositive. Each CDR3 is given with its conserved first and last residue. Clone size is shown for a subset of rows, as once, few, many or a class of expanded clone.

clone_size j_call v_call cdr3_aa
. TRBJ2-2 TRBV4-3 CASSQDGRGLSSGELFF
. TRBJ2-2 TRBV18 CASSPVLSDTGELFF
. TRBJ1-1 TRBV6-5 CAVTENSAFF
. TRBJ2-7 TRBV6-6 CASRPPSGGTTYEQYF
. TRBJ1-6 TRBV14 CASSQERMASPLHF
. TRBJ1-2 TRBV11-2 CASSLDRSSTNYGYTF
. TRBJ1-4 TRBV5-1 CASSEGEGGEKLFF
. TRBJ2-7 TRBV7-9 CASSSGTSGPRYEQYF
. TRBJ2-2 TRBV11-3 CASSLGHGELFF
. TRBJ1-5 TRBV19 CASRSGTGGNQPQHF
. TRBJ1-1 TRBV5-4 CASSSYGVQGNTEAFF
. TRBJ1-1 TRBV7-8 CASSVGQNTEAFF
. TRBJ1-4 TRBV19 CASSTRAGGRLEKLFF
. TRBJ2-7 TRBV5-6 CASSFTRDRAPYEQYF
. TRBJ2-7 TRBV7-9 CASSQGVSYEQYF
once TRBJ1-4 TRBV19 CASRDRGPTNEKLFF
. TRBJ2-3 TRBV6-1 CASSEQRGVTDTQYF
. TRBJ2-1 TRBV12-5 CALPPGQSYNEQFF
. TRBJ1-6 TRBV11-3 CASSLRQGSRVLHF
. TRBJ1-1 TRBV5-6 CASSVDRAGAEAFF
. TRBJ2-7 TRBV7-2 CASTGGARAQRRYEQYF
few TRBJ1-1 TRBV6-4 CASSDSIRGEAFF
. TRBJ2-1 TRBV6-5 CASRSGTGLRNEQFF
. TRBJ2-7 TRBV5-1 CASSLGTSVEEQYF
. TRBJ1-5 TRBV30 CAWSDRQGRLSNQPQHF
. TRBJ1-1 TRBV19 CASSDRGRGKTEAFF
. TRBJ1-4 TRBV10-1 CASRFDRQLNEKLFF
. TRBJ2-2 TRBV19 CASSIGTNTGELFF
. TRBJ2-1 TRBV9 CASSVGGGLNEQFF
. TRBJ1-2 TRBV5-1 CASSLSLGGSYYGYTF
few TRBJ1-1 TRBV25-1 CASSATGARAEAFF
. TRBJ2-3 TRBV9 CASSVASRRVGTDTQYF
. TRBJ1-5 TRBV18 CASSPGGQGYQPQHF
few TRBJ1-4 TRBV10-3 CAISDPGTGDEKLFF
. TRBJ1-1 TRBV6-5 CASSTPGQTNTEAFF
once TRBJ2-7 TRBV11-2 CASSLRTNYEQYF
. TRBJ1-4 TRBV11-1 CASSPSTRLEKLFF
. TRBJ1-2 TRBV10-3 CAISEEGQGVYGYTF
few TRBJ2-2 TRBV5-1 CASRLALPNTGELFF
. TRBJ2-3 TRBV5-4 CASSLDLAESADTQYF
. TRBJ2-7 TRBV4-1 CASSHNGQGDYEQYF
. TRBJ1-6 TRBV2 CASSGDRVAYNSPLHF
. TRBJ1-1 TRBV7-9 CASSFIGVGTEAFF
few TRBJ2-7 TRBV5-5 CASSLLREQYF
. TRBJ2-3 TRBV5-4 CASSVGLAGGGLDTQYF
. TRBJ2-7 TRBV6-6 CASSYSDRPACGQYF
few TRBJ2-3 TRBV9 CASSVGRGRETDTQYF
. TRBJ2-7 TRBV11-2 CASSSYDRSSYEQYF
few TRBJ1-5 TRBV29-1 CSVQGQGDQPQHF
. TRBJ2-4 TRBV11-2 CASSLSGGLAKNIQYF